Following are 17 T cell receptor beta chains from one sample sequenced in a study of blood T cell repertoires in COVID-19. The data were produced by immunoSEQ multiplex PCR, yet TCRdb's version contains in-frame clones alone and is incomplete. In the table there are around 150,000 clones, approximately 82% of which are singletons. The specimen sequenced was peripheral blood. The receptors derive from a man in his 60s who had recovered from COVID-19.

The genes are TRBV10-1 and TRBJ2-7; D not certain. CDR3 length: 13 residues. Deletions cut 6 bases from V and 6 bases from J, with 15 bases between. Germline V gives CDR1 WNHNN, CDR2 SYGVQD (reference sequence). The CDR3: CASSPSRGGEQYF. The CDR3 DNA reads TGCGCCAGCAGCCCAAGTAGAGGCGGCGAGCAGTACTTC.

DNA of the CDR3: TGCAGTGCTAGGCGGCAAGAGACCCAGTACTTC. Encoded protein: CSARRQETQYF. The chain links TRBV20-1 to TRBJ2-5; no firm D call. From germline, CDR1 is DFQATT and CDR2 SNEGSKA (reference sequence). CDR3 size: 11 residues. V was cut by 3 bases and J by 2 bases, with 4 bases left in between.

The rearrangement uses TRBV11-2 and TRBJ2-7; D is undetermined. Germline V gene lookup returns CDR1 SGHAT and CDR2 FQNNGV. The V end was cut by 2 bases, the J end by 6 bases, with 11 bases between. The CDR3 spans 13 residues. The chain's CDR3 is CASSLPSLSEQYF. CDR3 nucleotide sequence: TGTGCCAGCAGCTTACCTAGTTTGAGCGAGCAGTACTTC.

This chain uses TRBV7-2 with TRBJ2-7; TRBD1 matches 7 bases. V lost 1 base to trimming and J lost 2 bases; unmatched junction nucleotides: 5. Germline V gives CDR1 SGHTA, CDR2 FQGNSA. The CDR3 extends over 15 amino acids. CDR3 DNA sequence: TGTGCCAGCAGCTTAGGGGAGACAGGGCCCTACGAGCAGTACTTC. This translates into CASSLGETGPYEQYF.

The CDR3 sequence: CSVAVGATTDTQYF. The DNA for the CDR3 is TGCAGCGTTGCTGTGGGGGCAACCACAGATACGCAGTATTTT. This chain links TRBV29-1 with TRBJ2-3; possibly TRBD1 for D (6 bases). The CDR3 length is 14 residues. Trimming cost V 4 bases and J 2 bases, with 13 bases left between them. Germline CDR1 is SQVTM and CDR2 is ANQGSEA.

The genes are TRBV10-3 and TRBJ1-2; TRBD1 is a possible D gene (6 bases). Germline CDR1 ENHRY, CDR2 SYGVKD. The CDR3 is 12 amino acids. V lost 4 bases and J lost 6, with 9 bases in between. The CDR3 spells CAISGTENGYTF. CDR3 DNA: TGTGCCATCAGTGGGACAGAGAATGGCTACACCTTC.

DNA for the CDR3: TGTGCCAGCAGCTCCCTAGTAGAGTACTCAGATACGCAGTATTTT. Its translation is CASSSLVEYSDTQYF. The rearrangement uses TRBV7-3 and TRBJ2-3; D is unresolved. Germline loops: CDR1 SGHTA, CDR2 FQGTGA. The CDR3 totals 15 residues. The V gene lost 4 bases and the J gene lost 4 bases, with 15 bases spanning the gap.

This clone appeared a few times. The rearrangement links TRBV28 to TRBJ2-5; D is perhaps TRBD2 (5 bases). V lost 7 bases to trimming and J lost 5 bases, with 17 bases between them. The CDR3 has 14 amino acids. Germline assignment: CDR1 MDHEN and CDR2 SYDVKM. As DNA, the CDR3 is TGTGCCAGCACGGAGGCAATCCGCGGGGAGACCCAGTACTTC. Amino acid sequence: CASTEAIRGETQYF.

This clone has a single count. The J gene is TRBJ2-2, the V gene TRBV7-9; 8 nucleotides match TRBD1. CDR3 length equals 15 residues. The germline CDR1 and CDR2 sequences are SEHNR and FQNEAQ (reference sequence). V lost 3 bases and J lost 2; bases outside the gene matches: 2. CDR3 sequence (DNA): TGTGCCAGCAGCTTTGACAGGGGAAACACCGGGGAGCTGTTTTTT. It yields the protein CASSFDRGNTGELFF.

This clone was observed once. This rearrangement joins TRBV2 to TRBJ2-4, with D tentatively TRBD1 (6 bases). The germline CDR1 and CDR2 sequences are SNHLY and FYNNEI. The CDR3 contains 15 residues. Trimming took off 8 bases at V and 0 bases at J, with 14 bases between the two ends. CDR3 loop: CASGRDTLAKNIQYF. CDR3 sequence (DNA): TGTGCCAGCGGCCGGGACACCTTAGCCAAAAACATTCAGTACTTC. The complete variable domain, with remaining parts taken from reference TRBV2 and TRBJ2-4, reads EPEVTQTPSHQVTQMGQEVILRCVPISNHLYFYWYRQILGQKVEFLVSFYNNEISEKSEIFDDQFSVERPDGSNFTLKIRSTKLEDSAMYFCASGRDTLAKNIQYFGAGTRLSVL.

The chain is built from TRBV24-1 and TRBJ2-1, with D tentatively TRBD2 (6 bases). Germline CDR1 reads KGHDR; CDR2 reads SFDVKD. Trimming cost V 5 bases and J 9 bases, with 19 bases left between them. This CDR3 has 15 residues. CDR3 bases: TGTGCCACCAGTGCATATACTTTAGCGGCATCTGAGCAGTTCTTC. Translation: CATSAYTLAASEQFF.

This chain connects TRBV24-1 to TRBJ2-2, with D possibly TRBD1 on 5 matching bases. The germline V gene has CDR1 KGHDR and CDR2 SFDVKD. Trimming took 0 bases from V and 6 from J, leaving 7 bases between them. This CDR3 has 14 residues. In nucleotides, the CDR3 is TGTGCCACCAGTGATTTGTGGGGCGCCGGGGAGCTGTTTTTT. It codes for CATSDLWGAGELFF.

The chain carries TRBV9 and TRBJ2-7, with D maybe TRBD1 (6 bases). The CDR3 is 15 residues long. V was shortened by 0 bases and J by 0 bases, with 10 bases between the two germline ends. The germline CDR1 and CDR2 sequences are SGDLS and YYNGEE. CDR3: CASSVGDTASYEQYF. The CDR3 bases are TGTGCCAGCAGCGTAGGGGACACAGCCTCCTACGAGCAGTACTTC.

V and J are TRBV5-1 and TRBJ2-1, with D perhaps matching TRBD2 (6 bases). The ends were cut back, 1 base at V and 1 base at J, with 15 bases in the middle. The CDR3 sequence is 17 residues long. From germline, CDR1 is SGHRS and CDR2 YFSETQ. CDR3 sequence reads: CASSLSPAGPSYNEQFF. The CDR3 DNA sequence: TGCGCCAGCAGCTTGTCCCCGGCGGGGCCTTCCTACAATGAGCAGTTCTTC. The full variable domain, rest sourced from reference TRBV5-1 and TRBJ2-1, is KAGVTQTPRYLIKTRGQQVTLSCSPISGHRSVSWYQQTPGQGLQFLFEYFSETQRNKGNFPGRFSGRQFSNSRSEMNVSTLELGDSALYLCASSLSPAGPSYNEQFFGPGTRLTVL.

The chain's CDR3 is CASSADSVSYGYTF. DNA for the CDR3: TGTGCCAGCAGTGCTGACAGTGTAAGCTATGGCTACACCTTC. The gene calls are TRBV2 and TRBJ1-2; D is possibly TRBD1 (5 bases). CDR3 size: 14 residues. Germline assignment: CDR1 SNHLY and CDR2 FYNNEI. Trimming cost V 4 bases and J 4 bases, with 13 bases left between them.

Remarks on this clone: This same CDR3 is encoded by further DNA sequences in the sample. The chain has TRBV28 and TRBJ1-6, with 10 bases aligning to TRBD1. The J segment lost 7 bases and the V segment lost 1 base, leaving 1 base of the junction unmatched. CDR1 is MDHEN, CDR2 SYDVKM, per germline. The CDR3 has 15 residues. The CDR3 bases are TGTGCCAGCAGTTTATCGGGACAGGGGAATTCACCCCTCCACTTT. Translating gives CASSLSGQGNSPLHF.

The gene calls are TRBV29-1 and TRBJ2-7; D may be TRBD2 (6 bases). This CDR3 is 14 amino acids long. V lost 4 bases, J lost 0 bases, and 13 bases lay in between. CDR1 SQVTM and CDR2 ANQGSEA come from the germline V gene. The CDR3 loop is CSVGDSGSSYEQYF. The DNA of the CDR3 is TGCAGCGTTGGAGATAGCGGAAGCTCCTACGAGCAGTACTTC.